Presented here are 3 T cell receptor beta chains from one specimen sequenced in a study of T-cell memory formation after mild COVID-19. Using its own MiXCR run on the 5' RACE reads, TCRdb lists one record per CDR3 protein. The repertoire holds around 300,000 distinct CDR3 sequences, with over 15% as singletons. Sample: PBMCs or a T cell subset sorted from them (not recorded which). The receptors derive from a man aged 18-30 years who had mild COVID-19 (a few samples of this study predate the infection). Cell type and time point are not known.

The genes are TRBV21-1 and TRBJ2-7; the D call of TRBD1 is as the table states it, not checked on the DNA. TRBV21-1 is termed a pseudogene. The length of the CDR3 is 14 residues. As DNA, the CDR3 is TGTGCCAGACAAGGGAGCCCGGGGGCATGGGAGCAGTACGTC. Encoded protein: CARQGSPGAWEQYV.

V usage is TRBV6-4 and J usage is TRBJ2-7; D unresolved. Germline loops: CDR1 MRHNA, CDR2 SNTAGT. The CDR3 is 17 residues long. V was pared by 6 bases and J by 3 bases, with 24 bases between. CDR3 amino acids: CASRPLHSRDGYYEQYF. CDR3 DNA: TGTGCCAGCAGGCCCCTACATTCCCGAGACGGATACTACGAGCAGTACTTC.

This clonotype was detected only a few times. The chain couples TRBV20-1 to TRBJ2-1, with 10 nucleotides matching TRBD2. The J segment lost 5 bases and the V segment lost 3 bases, leaving 10 bases of the junction unmatched. Germline CDR1 and CDR2: DFQATT and SNEGSKA (reference sequence). The CDR3 consists of 16 residues. CDR3 loop: CSARDSGGNMDNEQFF. CDR3 DNA sequence: TGCAGTGCTAGGGATAGCGGGGGGAACATGGACAATGAGCAGTTCTTC.